This T cell receptor (beta chain) was captured in a study of T cell responses to AZD1222 COVID-19 vaccine. Study-wide findings and caveats: White British people made up most donors, females outnumbered males, and clonal diversity was possibly underestimated.

Profiled with immunoSEQ multiplex PCR; TCRdb holds only in-frame clones, not every one. Here the sample spans about 140,000 clones, around nine tenths being singletons. Comment on this clone: The antigen is unknown.

Between the trimmed V and J ends, which lost 4 bases and 4 bases, there was a span of 9 bases. This CDR3 region has 13 residues. The germline CDR1 and CDR2 sequences are SGHRS and YFSETQ. Here the sequenced sample was peripheral blood, taken on day 0 of AZD1222 vaccination. This rearrangement joins TRBV5-1 to TRBJ1-3; D unresolved. This receptor was taken from an adult in good health. The CDR3 DNA reads TGCGCCAGCAGCCAGGAACACGGAAACACCATATATTTT. The encoded protein is CASSQEHGNTIYF.